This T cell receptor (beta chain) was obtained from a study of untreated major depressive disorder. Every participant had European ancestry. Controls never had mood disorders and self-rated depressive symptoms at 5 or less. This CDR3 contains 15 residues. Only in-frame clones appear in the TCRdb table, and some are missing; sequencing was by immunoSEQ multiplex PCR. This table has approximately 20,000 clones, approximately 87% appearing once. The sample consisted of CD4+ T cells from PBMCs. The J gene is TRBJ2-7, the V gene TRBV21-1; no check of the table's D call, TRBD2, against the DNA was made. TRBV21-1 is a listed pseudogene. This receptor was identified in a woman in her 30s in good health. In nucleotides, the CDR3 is TGTGCCAGCAGTGCACGGACTGAGAGCTCCTACGAGCAGTACTTC. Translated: CASSARTESSYEQYF.